The table lists the clone carrying this TCR beta chain with many counts. The target antigen is unknown. The CDR3 consists of 13 residues. The V gene's germline CDR1 is MNHEY and CDR2 SVGEGT. V lost 5 bases and J 4 bases, leaving 11 bases between the germline ends. TCRdb itself ran the reads through MiXCR, one entry per CDR3 protein. In the table there are some 300,000 distinct CDR3 sequences, about 9.2% of which are singletons. The data were taken from a study of T cell repertoires in cytomegalovirus infection. Study information: Shared public TCR beta signatures pointed to both CMV infection and a matching HLA type. Study findings and constraints: Carriage of CMV together with the relevant HLA was identifiable through cumulative public TCR beta family frequency. Clonotypes of TCR beta that were HLA-C-restricted and CMV-specific dominated the ex vivo response.

The sequenced sample was PBMCs. The clonotype comes from a human donor in good health (CMV status not recorded). Some clones in this sample may be carry-over from other donors' samples. The chain joins TRBV6-2 or TRBV6-3 to TRBJ1-2; D may be TRBD1 (5 bases). This CDR3 is CASSSGQIYGYTF. CDR3 bases: TGTGCCAGCAGTAGCGGACAAATCTATGGCTACACCTTC.